The 21 T cell receptor beta chains below all came from one sample that was sequenced in a study of blood T cell repertoires in COVID-19. Clones were read by immunoSEQ multiplex PCR, and TCRdb kept only the in-frame ones, dropping some. The sample lists roughly 160,000 clones; approximately 84% were seen once. The sample taken for sequencing was PBMCs or T cells enriched from blood (not recorded which). The receptor set was obtained from a middle-aged woman with acute COVID-19.

The chain has TRBV27 and TRBJ1-5; D is perhaps TRBD1 (5 bases). Per the germline V gene, CDR1 is MNHEY and CDR2 is SMNVEV (reference sequence). The CDR3 is 14 amino acids. V was cut by 3 bases and J by 4 bases, with 10 bases left in between. The CDR3 loop is CASSFRGGNQPQHF. The CDR3, as DNA: TGTGCCAGCAGTTTCCGGGGGGGGAATCAGCCCCAGCATTTT.

CDR3 sequence reads: CASSEVPGGNIQYF. The CDR3 coding sequence is TGTGCCAGCAGCGAAGTCCCCGGGGGAAACATTCAGTACTTC. The chain links TRBV9 to TRBJ2-4; possibly TRBD2 for D (6 bases). The CDR3 has 14 residues. Looked up from germline, CDR1 is SGDLS and CDR2 is YYNGEE. V lost 3 bases to trimming and J lost 6 bases, with 13 bases between them.

V usage is TRBV6-7 and J usage is TRBJ2-2; D is perhaps TRBD2 (5 bases). TRBV6-7 is filed as an ORF, its function uncertain. This CDR3 region has 14 residues. V gave up 5 bases and J gave up 5 bases, with 12 bases separating them. This chain's CDR3 is CASSLWEWTGELFF. The CDR3 nucleotides read TGTGCCAGCAGTCTTTGGGAGTGGACCGGGGAGCTGTTTTTT.

This clone has more than one count but fewer than ten. This sequence joins TRBV6-1 and TRBJ1-2; D remains unclear. The CDR3 runs 14 residues. Trimming pared 3 bases from V and 8 bases from J, leaving 16 bases between. Germline V CDR1 and CDR2: MNHNS, SASEGT. Here the CDR3 reads CASSENGRVRGYTF. CDR3 coding DNA: TGTGCCAGCAGTGAGAATGGGAGGGTCCGGGGCTACACCTTC.

J is TRBJ2-1 and V is TRBV5-1; no definite D call. With 0 bases removed from V and 0 bases from J, the gap between germline ends came to 7 bases. Germline CDR1 is SGHRS and CDR2 is YFSETQ. The length of the CDR3 is 15 residues. CDR3 sequence: CASSLASNSYNEQFF. As DNA, the CDR3 is TGCGCCAGCAGCTTGGCGAGTAACTCCTACAATGAGCAGTTCTTC.

This CDR3 is CASSQTQRSQETQYF. The CDR3 nucleotides are TGTGCCAGCAGCCAAACACAACGTTCGCAAGAGACCCAGTACTTC. The chain is built from TRBV3-1 (or the pseudogene TRBV3-2) and TRBJ2-5; D gene uncertain. The V gene lost 2 bases and the J gene lost 2 bases, with 12 bases spanning the gap. This CDR3 region has 15 residues. The germline gives CDR1 LGHDT, CDR2 YNNKEL (reference sequence).

The CDR3: CASRSGQAGTDTQYF. The CDR3 region has the DNA TGTGCCAGCCGTTCTGGACAGGCCGGCACAGATACGCAGTATTTT. The chain joins TRBV2 to TRBJ2-3; the match to TRBD1 covers 7 bases. CDR1 is SNHLY, CDR2 FYNNEI, per germline. CDR3 length: 15 residues. Losses at the gene ends were 8 bases for V and 1 base for J; bases not matched to a gene: 9.

The gene calls are TRBV5-6 and TRBJ1-4, with 9 bases fitting TRBD1. From germline, CDR1 is SGHDT and CDR2 YYEEEE. After removal of 6 bases from V and 8 bases from J, the junction contained 11 bases not matched to a gene. The CDR3 loop spans 15 amino acids. CDR3 sequence reads: CASNFWGQGSEKLFF. The CDR3, as DNA: TGTGCCAGCAATTTTTGGGGACAGGGAAGCGAAAAACTGTTTTTT.

This chain uses TRBV18 with TRBJ1-1, with 7 bases lining up with TRBD1. Germline trimming cut 3 bases from V and 4 bases from J; bases unmatched to any gene: 14. The length of the CDR3 is 17 residues. Looked up from germline, CDR1 is KGHSH and CDR2 is LQKENI. CDR3 DNA sequence: TGTGCCAGCTCACCTAGCGGGACAGCCCGCGTCGGCACTGAAGCTTTCTTT. As protein: CASSPSGTARVGTEAFF.

The genes are TRBV19 and TRBJ1-2; 9 bases are a match to TRBD1. This CDR3 comprises 13 residues. J gave up 2 bases and V 6 bases, and 1 base lay outside the gene matches. The germline V gene encodes CDR1 LNHDA and CDR2 SQIVND (reference sequence). In DNA, the CDR3 is TGTGCCAGTAGAGGGACAGGGAACTATGGCTACACCTTC. This codes for CASRGTGNYGYTF.

The chain joins TRBV19 to TRBJ1-1; D is possibly TRBD1 (5 bases). Trimming took 1 base from V and 4 from J, leaving 13 bases between them. The CDR3 sequence is 15 residues long. Germline loops: CDR1 LNHDA, CDR2 SQIVND (reference sequence). DNA of the CDR3: TGTGCCAGTAGTATAGGTCAGGGAGCGGGCACTGAAGCTTTCTTT. Its protein product is CASSIGQGAGTEAFF.

The gene calls are TRBV7-3 and TRBJ1-4; possibly TRBD1 for D (5 bases). Germline-derived CDR1 and CDR2 are SGHTA and FQGTGA. This CDR3 is built from 20 residues. Between the trimmed V and J ends, which lost 2 bases and 4 bases, there was a span of 26 bases. The CDR3 nucleotides read TGTGCCAGCAGCTTATATTTTAGGGGTGGTTTTGGGCAATGTAATGAAAAACTGTTTTTT. Protein: CASSLYFRGGFGQCNEKLFF.

V and J are TRBV9 and TRBJ2-3, with unresolved D. CDR1 is SGDLS and CDR2 is YYNGEE in the germline V gene. Deletions cut 3 bases from V and 4 bases from J, with 6 bases between. The CDR3 has 12 amino acids. CDR3 loop: CASSGVADTQYF. CDR3 bases: TGTGCCAGCAGCGGAGTCGCAGATACGCAGTATTTT.

V gene TRBV28 combines with J gene TRBJ1-4, with 7 bases identical to TRBD1. V shed 4 bases, J shed 12 bases, and the junction held 14 bases outside the gene matches. This CDR3 is 15 amino acids long. Germline V gives CDR1 MDHEN, CDR2 SYDVKM. The CDR3 DNA reads as TGTGCCAGCAGTTCCGTAGCCCGACAGGGCAAAGAACTGTTTTTT. It yields the protein CASSSVARQGKELFF.

Worth noting for this clone: The sample carries other DNA sequences with the same CDR3. This chain joins TRBV6-5 and TRBJ1-2, with a possible D match to TRBD1 (6 bases). The germline V gene encodes CDR1 MNHEY and CDR2 SVGAGI. Trimming removed 2 bases at V and 4 bases at J, with 8 bases between. This CDR3 region has 13 residues. The CDR3 is CASSYGGSYGYTF. Written as DNA, the CDR3 is TGTGCCAGCAGTTACGGGGGCAGCTATGGCTACACCTTC.

The rearrangement joins TRBV3-1 (or the pseudogene TRBV3-2) to TRBJ1-2; possible D gene TRBD1, 6 bases. From germline, CDR1 is LGHDT and CDR2 YNNKEL (reference sequence). The ends were cut back, 3 bases at V and 8 bases at J, with 16 bases in the middle. The CDR3 loop spans 14 amino acids. CDR3 sequence reads: CASSHAGATGGYTF. The CDR3 DNA reads TGTGCCAGCAGCCACGCGGGGGCTACTGGGGGCTACACCTTC.

V gene TRBV10-3 combines with J gene TRBJ1-1; D gene unclear. Trimming pared 0 bases from V and 11 bases from J, leaving 16 bases between. Per the germline V gene, CDR1 is ENHRY and CDR2 is SYGVKD. The CDR3 spans 14 residues. The CDR3 DNA is TGTGCCATCAGTGAGTCGAAAGACTCTCTGAATGCTTTCTTT. It translates to CAISESKDSLNAFF.

CDR3 sequence reads: CASSLTSGVSYEQYF. The CDR3, as DNA: TGTGCCAGCAGTTTGACTAGCGGGGTGTCCTACGAGCAGTACTTC. The genes are TRBV6-5 and TRBJ2-7; TRBD2 matches at 11 bases. The germline V gene has CDR1 MNHEY and CDR2 SVGAGI. The junction had 3 bases not matched to a gene; V was cut back by 4 bases and J by 1 base. The CDR3 sequence is 15 residues long.

The genes are TRBV28 and TRBJ2-3; 10 bases line up with TRBD2. The V segment lost 7 bases and the J segment 8 bases; nucleotides outside the gene matches: 15. Germline CDR1 MDHEN, CDR2 SYDVKM. The CDR3 consists of 16 residues. CDR3 loop: CASTEDSGRVQGTQYF. CDR3 sequence (DNA): TGTGCCAGCACCGAGGACAGCGGGAGGGTCCAAGGTACGCAGTATTTT. The full variable domain, completed using reference TRBV28 and TRBJ2-3, is DVKVTQSSRYLVKRTGEKVFLECVQDMDHENMFWYRQDPGLGLRLIYFSYDVKMKEKGDIPEGYSVSREKKERFSLILESASTNQTSMYLCASTEDSGRVQGTQYFGPGTRLTVL.

The chain carries TRBV2 and TRBJ2-5; D is possibly TRBD2 (5 bases). The ends were cut back, 8 bases at V and 5 bases at J, with 12 bases in the middle. Germline assignment: CDR1 SNHLY and CDR2 FYNNEI. This CDR3 is 12 amino acids long. The CDR3 bases are TGTGCCAGCTCTCTGGGAGCCGAGACCCAGTACTTC. It codes for CASSLGAETQYF.

The rearrangement uses TRBV9 and TRBJ2-2, with D perhaps TRBD2 (6 bases). V shed 2 bases and J shed 1 base, with 9 bases lying between them. Germline V CDR1 and CDR2: SGDLS, YYNGEE. CDR3 length equals 15 residues. The CDR3 reads CASSVSSVNTGELFF. The DNA of the CDR3 is TGTGCCAGCAGCGTGTCTAGCGTGAACACCGGGGAGCTGTTTTTT.